Below, 10 T cell receptor beta chains from the same sample are listed, as sequenced in a study of response to subunit inactivated influenza vaccine. Via MiXCR, TCRdb re-called the RT-PCR reads, giving one row per CDR3 protein. The table shows approximately 500,000 distinct CDR3 sequences, with approximately 14% occurring only once. The source was PBMCs from blood, collected 12 days after vaccination. All receptors derive from a man aged 45 to 65 who received an inactivated influenza vaccine.

This clonotype was counted only a few times. This chain connects TRBV5-1 to TRBJ1-1; 9 bases fit TRBD1. Germline V gene sequence: CDR1 SGHRS, CDR2 YFSETQ. V lost 4 bases and J lost 4; bases outside the gene matches: 8. The CDR3 totals 15 residues. The CDR3 here is CASSRGTGRVTEAFF. The CDR3 DNA reads TGCGCCAGCAGCAGGGGGACAGGGAGGGTCACTGAAGCTTTCTTT.

The rearrangement links TRBV24-1 to TRBJ2-5; D might be TRBD1 (5 bases). The CDR3 is 14 amino acids. The germline V gene has CDR1 KGHDR and CDR2 SFDVKD. Trimming took off 7 bases at V and 0 bases at J, with 11 bases between the two ends. The CDR3 DNA follows: TGTGCCACCAGCGACGACAGCTACCAAGAGACCCAGTACTTC. Translation: CATSDDSYQETQYF.

The table lists this clonotype with many counts. V and J are TRBV7-9 and TRBJ1-3; D is unclear. CDR3 length equals 13 residues. The ends were cut back, 3 bases at V and 2 bases at J, with 5 bases in the middle. CDR1 is SEHNR, CDR2 FQNEAQ, per germline (reference sequence). The CDR3 DNA sequence: TGTGCCAGCAGCTTCGATACTGGAAACACCATATATTTT. Residues: CASSFDTGNTIYF. Full variable domain (outside the CDR3, taken from reference TRBV7-9 and TRBJ1-3): DTGVSQNPRHKITKRGQNVTFRCDPISEHNRLYWYRQTLGQGPEFLTYFQNEAQLEKSRLLSDRFSAERPKGSFSTLEIQRTEQGDSAMYLCASSFDTGNTIYFGEGSWLTVV.

This chain connects TRBV3-1 to TRBJ2-6; TRBD1 matches 8 bases. With V trimmed by 4 bases and J by 0 bases, 14 bases remained unmatched. This CDR3 is 20 amino acids long. Germline lookup yields CDR1 LGHDT and CDR2 YNNKEL (reference sequence). CDR3 sequence: CASSPPVGDRLYSGANVLTF. CDR3 nucleotide sequence: TGTGCCAGCAGCCCCCCTGTGGGGGACAGGTTATACTCTGGGGCCAACGTCCTGACTTTC.

This chain links TRBV20-1 with TRBJ1-5; TRBD1 agrees at 9 bases. Losses at the gene ends were 2 bases for V and 6 bases for J; bases not matched to a gene: 8. Germline CDR1 is DFQATT and CDR2 is SNEGSKA (reference sequence). There are 15 residues in the CDR3. The CDR3 here is CSARRTGGATQPQHF. CDR3 DNA sequence: TGCAGTGCTAGACGAACAGGGGGCGCAACTCAGCCCCAGCATTTT.

This clonotype was counted a few times. The chain uses TRBV24-1 and TRBJ1-2; D not certain. V lost 4 bases and J lost 4, with 18 bases in between. This CDR3 region has 16 residues. Germline CDR1 KGHDR, CDR2 SFDVKD. The CDR3 sequence: CATSERPPEGFYGYTF. In DNA, the CDR3 is TGTGCCACCAGTGAAAGACCCCCGGAGGGATTCTATGGCTACACCTTC.

This chain links TRBV29-1 with TRBJ2-7; 14 nucleotides line up with TRBD2. V lost 4 bases, J lost 5 bases, and 4 bases stayed unmatched. The CDR3 totals 14 residues. CDR1 is SQVTM, CDR2 ANQGSEA, per germline. The CDR3 spells CSVGTSGGTHEQYF. As DNA, the CDR3 is TGCAGCGTTGGGACTAGCGGGGGGACCCACGAGCAGTACTTC.

This chain uses TRBV6-1 with TRBJ2-7; D is uncertain. Germline CDR1 MNHNS, CDR2 SASEGT. The V end was cut by 6 bases, the J end by 3 bases, with 6 bases between. This CDR3 has 11 amino acids. This chain's CDR3 is CASRGYYEQYF. The DNA of the CDR3 is TGTGCCAGCAGGGGATACTACGAGCAGTACTTC.

This clonotype came up many times. The J gene is TRBJ2-1, the V gene TRBV7-9; 8 bases map to TRBD2. The CDR3 loop spans 15 amino acids. CDR1 SEHNR and CDR2 FQNEAQ come from the germline V gene (reference sequence). Germline trimming cut 1 base from V and 8 bases from J; bases unmatched to any gene: 7. The CDR3: CASSLVRGGVDEQFF. The CDR3 DNA sequence: TGTGCCAGCAGCTTAGTTCGGGGGGGTGTGGATGAGCAGTTCTTC. Using reference TRBV7-9 and TRBJ2-1 for the parts outside the CDR3, the full variable domain is DTGVSQNPRHKITKRGQNVTFRCDPISEHNRLYWYRQTLGQGPEFLTYFQNEAQLEKSRLLSDRFSAERPKGSFSTLEIQRTEQGDSAMYLCASSLVRGGVDEQFFGPGTRLTVL.

The chain recombines TRBV12-5 with TRBJ2-2; D ambiguous. Germline CDR1 LGHNT, CDR2 FRNRAP. The V and J ends lost 4 bases and 4 bases respectively, with 4 bases between them. This CDR3 region has 12 residues. The CDR3 is CASGSSTGELFF. The CDR3 DNA is TGTGCTAGTGGTTCAAGCACCGGGGAGCTGTTTTTT.